What follows are 24 T cell receptor beta chains derived from one specimen sequenced in a study of blood T cell repertoires in COVID-19. Libraries were prepared by immunoSEQ multiplex PCR; TCRdb keeps only in-frame clonotypes and omits some of them. The sample shows roughly 150,000 clones, roughly 80% of them seen only once. Sequencing input: peripheral blood. All receptors come from a man in his sixties with acute or convalescent COVID-19.

J is TRBJ2-7 and V is TRBV5-8; 11 bases fit TRBD1. CDR3 length: 17 amino acids. Unmatched junction bases numbered 8, after V lost 0 bases and J lost 3 bases. The germline V gene encodes CDR1 SGHTS and CDR2 YDEGEE. CDR3 coding DNA: TGTGCCAGCAGCTTGGTTCGTTCGGGACAGGGGGGCTACGAGCAGTACTTC. Translated, it gives CASSLVRSGQGGYEQYF.

This rearrangement joins TRBV5-1 to TRBJ2-7; 10 bases line up with TRBD1. J was trimmed by 0 bases and V by 3 bases; bases with no gene match: 3. Germline values: CDR1 SGHRS, CDR2 YFSETQ. The length of the CDR3 is 15 residues. The chain's CDR3 is CASSSGQGVSYEQYF. In nucleotides, the CDR3 is TGCGCCAGCAGCTCAGGACAGGGGGTCTCCTACGAGCAGTACTTC.

The rearrangement joins TRBV5-4 to TRBJ2-1; 9 bases line up with TRBD1. The CDR3 covers 14 residues. Unmatched junction bases numbered 5, after V lost 4 bases and J lost 6 bases. Germline V gene data show CDR1 as SGHNT and CDR2 as YYREEE (reference sequence). CDR3 residues: CASSRTGVVNEQFF. The CDR3 DNA sequence: TGTGCCAGCAGCCGGACAGGGGTTGTCAATGAGCAGTTCTTC.

V usage is TRBV14 and J usage is TRBJ1-1; D gene unclear. V was cut by 3 bases and J by 0 bases, with 26 bases left in between. The CDR3 has 20 residues. Germline CDR1 is SGHDN and CDR2 is FVKESK. CDR3 DNA: TGTGCCAGCAGCCAGATAATACCCCGGGGATTGTATAGTCTGAACACTGAAGCTTTCTTT. This gives the protein CASSQIIPRGLYSLNTEAFF.

The rearrangement uses TRBV12-2 and TRBJ2-7; the D call TRBD2 from the table was never checked on the DNA. TRBV12-2 is labeled a pseudogene. There are 13 residues in the CDR3. CDR3 sequence reads: CASRPEGGYEQYF. The CDR3 DNA sequence: TGTGCAAGTCGCCCGGAGGGTGGATACGAGCAGTACTTC.

The chain uses TRBV3-1 (or the pseudogene TRBV3-2) and TRBJ2-1; TRBD2 agrees at 10 bases. The CDR3 totals 15 residues. CDR1 is LGHDT and CDR2 is YNNKEL in the germline V gene (reference sequence). V lost 4 bases, J lost 2 bases, and 2 bases stayed unmatched. The CDR3 is CASSPSGGAYNEQFF. CDR3 DNA: TGTGCCAGCAGCCCTAGCGGGGGAGCCTACAATGAGCAGTTCTTC.

The chain recombines TRBV6-1 with TRBJ1-1, with D uncertain. This CDR3 has 13 residues. The ends were cut back, 3 bases at V and 1 base at J, with 6 bases in the middle. From germline, CDR1 is MNHNS and CDR2 SASEGT. The CDR3 loop is CASSDRWNTEAFF. The CDR3 DNA follows: TGTGCCAGCAGTGACAGGTGGAACACTGAAGCTTTCTTT.

This clone was seen once. The chain couples TRBV4-3 to TRBJ1-6; 10 bases are shared with TRBD1. Unmatched junction bases numbered 10, after V lost 1 base and J lost 10 bases. This CDR3 spans 17 amino acids. Looked up from germline, CDR1 is LGHNA and CDR2 is YSLEER. The CDR3 loop is CASSQGSGQGWNSPLHF. Here the CDR3 DNA reads TGCGCCAGCAGCCAAGGCTCGGGACAGGGGTGGAACTCACCCCTCCACTTT.

This clone occurred once. This chain links TRBV10-2 with TRBJ1-4; D remains unclear. Germline V gene sequence: CDR1 WSHSY, CDR2 SAAADI. V shed 2 bases and J shed 2 bases, with 9 bases lying between them. The CDR3 is 15 residues long. CDR3 bases: TGCGCCAGCAGTGAGAGTGCCGGGACTAATGAAAAACTGTTTTTT. The encoded protein is CASSESAGTNEKLFF.

The V and J genes are TRBV3-1 (or the pseudogene TRBV3-2) and TRBJ1-5; D is unclear. Trimming cost V 0 bases and J 3 bases, with 3 bases left between them. Germline lookup yields CDR1 LGHDT and CDR2 YNNKEL (reference sequence). This CDR3 is 13 amino acids long. The CDR3 is CASSQDLNQPQHF. CDR3 nucleotide sequence: TGTGCCAGCAGCCAAGACCTCAATCAGCCCCAGCATTTT.

The chain employs TRBV4-1 and TRBJ1-2, with 7 bases lining up with TRBD1. CDR1 is MGHRA and CDR2 is YSYEKL in the germline V gene. With 3 bases clipped from V and 6 bases from J, the junction kept 10 bases outside the gene matches. The CDR3 consists of 15 residues. The CDR3 DNA follows: TGCGCCAGCAGCCAGGACGGACAGGCGGGAAATGGCTACACCTTC. This sequence encodes CASSQDGQAGNGYTF.

This chain joins TRBV2 and TRBJ1-1; D remains ambiguous. Between the trimmed V and J ends, which lost 4 bases and 4 bases, there was a span of 13 bases. The CDR3 covers 14 residues. Germline lookup yields CDR1 SNHLY and CDR2 FYNNEI. The CDR3 loop is CASSGLLVSTEAFF. The CDR3, as DNA: TGTGCCAGCAGTGGCTTACTCGTTAGCACTGAAGCTTTCTTT.

The chain has TRBV27 and TRBJ2-7; D is undetermined. Per germline, CDR1 MNHEY and CDR2 SMNVEV (reference sequence). CDR3 size: 14 residues. V was cut by 5 bases and J by 3 bases, with 14 bases left in between. The chain's CDR3 is CASSPTVLVYEQYF. The CDR3 coding sequence is TGTGCCAGCAGTCCTACGGTTCTGGTCTACGAGCAGTACTTC.

V usage is TRBV11-2 and J usage is TRBJ2-7; D is possibly TRBD2 (6 bases). Trimming removed 8 bases at V and 2 bases at J, with 19 bases between. The CDR3 runs 15 residues. Germline CDR1 SGHAT, CDR2 FQNNGV. The CDR3 here is CASGLEGQGTYEQYF. The CDR3 region has the DNA TGTGCCAGCGGCCTGGAGGGGCAAGGTACCTACGAGCAGTACTTC.

This rearrangement joins TRBV9 to TRBJ1-3, with 7 bases that match TRBD1. CDR1 is SGDLS, CDR2 YYNGEE, per germline. V trimming: 2 bases; J trimming: 0 bases; junction bases outside the gene matches: 2. CDR3 length equals 15 residues. CDR3: CASSVQGVSGNTIYF. The CDR3 DNA sequence: TGTGCCAGCAGCGTCCAGGGGGTCTCTGGAAACACCATATATTTT.

The chain combines TRBV11-2 with TRBJ2-7; D gene ambiguous. The germline gives CDR1 SGHAT, CDR2 FQNNGV. The CDR3 runs to 14 residues. Between the trimmed V and J ends, which lost 1 base and 2 bases, there was a span of 9 bases. The CDR3 DNA reads TGTGCCAGCAGCTTAGGAGCAGGCACCTACGAGCAGTACTTC. Its protein is CASSLGAGTYEQYF.

V gene TRBV6-5 combines with J gene TRBJ2-3; 7 nucleotides line up with TRBD1. The J segment lost 3 bases and the V segment lost 2 bases, leaving 2 bases of the junction unmatched. CDR3 length: 14 residues. Germline CDR1 and CDR2: MNHEY and SVGAGI. The CDR3 DNA reads TGTGCCAGCAGTTACAGGGGGCTGACAGATACGCAGTATTTT. This translates into CASSYRGLTDTQYF.

The V and J genes are TRBV4-1 and TRBJ1-1, with TRBD1 as a possible D gene (5 bases). This CDR3 is 13 amino acids long. Deletions cut 5 bases from V and 4 bases from J, with 11 bases between. CDR1 and CDR2 from the germline V gene are MGHRA and YSYEKL. CDR3 sequence (DNA): TGCGCCAGCAGCACTACAGGACCCACTGAAGCTTTCTTT. It is translated as CASSTTGPTEAFF.

In its sample, this clone was seen once. The rearrangement uses TRBV24-1 and TRBJ2-5; D may be TRBD2 (7 bases). V was clipped by 1 base and J by 10 bases, with 12 bases between them. In germline, CDR1 is KGHDR, CDR2 SFDVKD. There are 13 residues in the CDR3. The CDR3 DNA sequence: TGTGCCACCAGTGATTTCGAGGGGGGGGACCAGTACTTC. This gives the protein CATSDFEGGDQYF.

The chain joins TRBV5-4 to TRBJ1-2; 7 bases agree with TRBD1. The germline gives CDR1 SGHNT, CDR2 YYREEE (reference sequence). This CDR3 comprises 13 residues. V dropped 7 bases and J dropped 8; count of bases not matched to a gene: 11. This chain's CDR3 is CASGEDRRRGYTF. The CDR3 DNA is TGTGCCAGCGGGGAGGACAGGCGGAGGGGCTACACCTTC.

The rearrangement links TRBV29-1 to TRBJ1-2, with D possibly matching TRBD1 (5 bases). The CDR3 is 13 amino acids. From germline, CDR1 is SQVTM and CDR2 ANQGSEA. V lost 4 bases, J lost 3 bases, and 12 bases lay in between. CDR3 protein: CSVVVLGDYGYTF. The CDR3 bases are TGCAGCGTTGTGGTCTTAGGGGACTATGGCTACACCTTC.

The V and J genes are TRBV20-1 and TRBJ1-2; TRBD1 is a possible D gene (6 bases). CDR1 and CDR2 (germline): DFQATT, SNEGSKA (reference sequence). The CDR3 runs to 11 residues. V lost 2 bases, J lost 7 bases, and 8 bases lay in between. CDR3 sequence (DNA): TGCAGTGCTAGACAGGGGTTTGGCTACACCTTC. Protein sequence: CSARQGFGYTF.

The chain links TRBV19 to TRBJ1-1; perhaps TRBD1 as D (5 bases). This CDR3 has 13 residues. Trimming shortened V by 3 bases and J by 12 bases, and 17 bases separated the two germline ends. Germline V gives CDR1 LNHDA, CDR2 SQIVND (reference sequence). The chain's CDR3 is CASSMGVRQRPFF. The CDR3 DNA is TGTGCCAGTAGTATGGGTGTTAGACAGAGACCTTTCTTT.

In regard to this clone: Other DNA sequences from this sample encode an identical CDR3 as well. This chain connects TRBV7-2 to TRBJ2-7, with D possibly being TRBD2 (6 bases). Germline V lookup: CDR1 SGHTA, CDR2 FQGNSA. The V end lost 4 bases, the J end lost 6 bases, and 10 bases lay between the germline ends. The CDR3 runs to 12 residues. The CDR3 DNA reads TGTGCCAGCAGCTCGGGGGTTGGCGAGCAGTACTTC. It translates to CASSSGVGEQYF.